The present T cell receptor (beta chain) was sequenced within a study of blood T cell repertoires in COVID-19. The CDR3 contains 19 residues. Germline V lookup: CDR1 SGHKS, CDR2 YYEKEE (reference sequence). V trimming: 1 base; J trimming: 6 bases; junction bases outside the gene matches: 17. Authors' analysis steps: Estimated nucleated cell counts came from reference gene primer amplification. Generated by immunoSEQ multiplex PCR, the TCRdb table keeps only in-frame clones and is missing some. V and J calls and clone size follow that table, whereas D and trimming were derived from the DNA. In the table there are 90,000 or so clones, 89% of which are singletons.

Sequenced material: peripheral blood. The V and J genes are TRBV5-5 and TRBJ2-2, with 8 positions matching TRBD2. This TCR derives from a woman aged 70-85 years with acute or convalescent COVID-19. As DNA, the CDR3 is TGTGCCAGCAGCTTGTATAGCAGCCCCGGGAGGGCGCTCGCCGGGGAGCTGTTTTTT. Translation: CASSLYSSPGRALAGELFF.